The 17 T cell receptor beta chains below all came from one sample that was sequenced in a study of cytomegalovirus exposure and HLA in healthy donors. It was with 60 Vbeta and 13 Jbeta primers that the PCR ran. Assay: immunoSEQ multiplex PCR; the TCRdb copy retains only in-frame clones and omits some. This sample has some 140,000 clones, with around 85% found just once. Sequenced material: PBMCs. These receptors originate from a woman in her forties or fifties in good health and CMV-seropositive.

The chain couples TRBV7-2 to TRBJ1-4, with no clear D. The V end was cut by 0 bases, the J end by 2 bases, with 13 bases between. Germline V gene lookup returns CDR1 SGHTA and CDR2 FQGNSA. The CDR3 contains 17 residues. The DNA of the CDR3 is TGTGCCAGCAGCTTAGCTGAGGGTAGTTGGACTAATGAAAAACTGTTTTTT. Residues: CASSLAEGSWTNEKLFF.

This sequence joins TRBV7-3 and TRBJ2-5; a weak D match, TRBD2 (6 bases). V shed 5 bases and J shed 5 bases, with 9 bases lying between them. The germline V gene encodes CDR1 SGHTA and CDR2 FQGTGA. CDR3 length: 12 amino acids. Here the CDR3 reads CASSPAGETQYF. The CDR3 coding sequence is TGTGCCAGCAGCCCTGCGGGGGAGACCCAGTACTTC.

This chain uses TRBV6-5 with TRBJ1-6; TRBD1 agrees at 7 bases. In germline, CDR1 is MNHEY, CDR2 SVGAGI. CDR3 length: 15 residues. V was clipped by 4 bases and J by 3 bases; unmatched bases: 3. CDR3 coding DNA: TGTGCCAGCAGTTCGACAGGGTTCTATAATTCACCCCTCCACTTT. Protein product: CASSSTGFYNSPLHF.

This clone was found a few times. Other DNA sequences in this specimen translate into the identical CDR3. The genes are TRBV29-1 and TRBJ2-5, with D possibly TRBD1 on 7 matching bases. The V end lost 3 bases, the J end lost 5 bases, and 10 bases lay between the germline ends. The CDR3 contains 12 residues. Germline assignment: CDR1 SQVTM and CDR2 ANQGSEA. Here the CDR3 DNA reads TGCAGCGTTGAGACAGGGAGGGAGACCCAGTACTTC. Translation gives CSVETGRETQYF.

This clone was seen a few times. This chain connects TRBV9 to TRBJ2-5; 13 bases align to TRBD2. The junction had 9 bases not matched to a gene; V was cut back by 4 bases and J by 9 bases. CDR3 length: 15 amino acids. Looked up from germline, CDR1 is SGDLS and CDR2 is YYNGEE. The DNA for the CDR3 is TGTGCCAGCAGCAACTCCGTGACTAGCGGGGGGTCCCAGTACTTC. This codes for CASSNSVTSGGSQYF.

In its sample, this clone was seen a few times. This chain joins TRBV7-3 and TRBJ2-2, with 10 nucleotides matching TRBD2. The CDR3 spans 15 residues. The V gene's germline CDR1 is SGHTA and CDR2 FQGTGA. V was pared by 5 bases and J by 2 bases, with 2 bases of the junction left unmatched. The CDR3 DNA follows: TGTGCCAGCAGCCAGCGGGGGGGTAACACCGGGGAGCTGTTTTTT. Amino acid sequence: CASSQRGGNTGELFF.

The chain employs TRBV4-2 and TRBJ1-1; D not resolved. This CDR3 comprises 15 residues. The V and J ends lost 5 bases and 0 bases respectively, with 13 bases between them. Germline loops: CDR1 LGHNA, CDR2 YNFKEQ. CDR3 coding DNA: TGTGCCAGCAGCAAAAGAGGGCAGTTGAACACTGAAGCTTTCTTT. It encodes CASSKRGQLNTEAFF.

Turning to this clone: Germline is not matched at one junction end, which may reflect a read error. The CDR3 region has the DNA TGTGCTAGCAGTCCGCGGACAGAGAACACCGGGGAGCTGTTTTTT. Protein product: CASSPRTENTGELFF. The chain links TRBV7-7 to TRBJ2-2; D is perhaps TRBD1 (6 bases). The CDR3 runs 15 residues. Looked up from germline, CDR1 is SSHAT and CDR2 is FNYEAQ (reference sequence).

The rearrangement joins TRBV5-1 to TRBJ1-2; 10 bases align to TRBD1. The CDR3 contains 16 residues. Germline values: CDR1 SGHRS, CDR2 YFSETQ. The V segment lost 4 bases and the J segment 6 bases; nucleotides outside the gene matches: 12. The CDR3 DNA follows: TGCGCCAGCAGCCCCTCGGCCAGACAGGGGGCCGATGGCTACACCTTC. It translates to CASSPSARQGADGYTF.

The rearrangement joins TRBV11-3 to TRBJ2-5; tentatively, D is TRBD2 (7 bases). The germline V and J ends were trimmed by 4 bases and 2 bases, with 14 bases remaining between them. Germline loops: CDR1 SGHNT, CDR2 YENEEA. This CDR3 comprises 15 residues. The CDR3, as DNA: TGTGCCAGCAGCTGGGGCCGGGGGGCTCAAGAGACCCAGTACTTC. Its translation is CASSWGRGAQETQYF.

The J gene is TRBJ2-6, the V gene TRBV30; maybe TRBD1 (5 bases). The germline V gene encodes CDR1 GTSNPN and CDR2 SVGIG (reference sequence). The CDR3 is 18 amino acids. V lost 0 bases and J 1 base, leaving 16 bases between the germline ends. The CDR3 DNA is TGTGCCTGGAGTGTCGGCAGGGCGTCCCTTTCTGGGGCCAACGTCCTGACTTTC. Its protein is CAWSVGRASLSGANVLTF.

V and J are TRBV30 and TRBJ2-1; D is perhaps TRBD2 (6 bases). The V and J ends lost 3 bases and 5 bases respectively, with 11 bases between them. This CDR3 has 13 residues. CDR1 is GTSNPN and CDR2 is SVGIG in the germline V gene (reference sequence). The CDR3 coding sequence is TGTGCCTGGAGGGGTCGGGGGAACAATGAGCAGTTCTTC. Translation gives CAWRGRGNNEQFF.

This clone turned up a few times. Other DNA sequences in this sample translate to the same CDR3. CDR3 amino acids: CASSLRGSYNEQFF. The CDR3 DNA sequence: TGTGCCAGCAGTTTGCGGGGGAGTTACAATGAGCAGTTCTTC. The J gene is TRBJ2-1, the V gene TRBV28; 7 nucleotides align to TRBD2. The CDR3 has 14 residues. Germline-derived CDR1 and CDR2 are MDHEN and SYDVKM. V lost 3 bases to trimming and J lost 4 bases; unmatched junction nucleotides: 3.

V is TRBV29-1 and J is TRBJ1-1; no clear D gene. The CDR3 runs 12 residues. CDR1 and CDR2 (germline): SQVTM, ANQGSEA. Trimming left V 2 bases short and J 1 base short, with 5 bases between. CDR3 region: CSVETQNTEAFF. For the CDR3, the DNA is TGCAGCGTTGAAACTCAGAACACTGAAGCTTTCTTT.

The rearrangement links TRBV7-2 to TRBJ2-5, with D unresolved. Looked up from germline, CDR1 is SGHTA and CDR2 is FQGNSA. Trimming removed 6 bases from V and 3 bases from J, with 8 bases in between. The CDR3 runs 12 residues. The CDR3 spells CASSYFEETQYF. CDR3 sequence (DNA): TGTGCCAGCAGTTACTTTGAAGAGACCCAGTACTTC.

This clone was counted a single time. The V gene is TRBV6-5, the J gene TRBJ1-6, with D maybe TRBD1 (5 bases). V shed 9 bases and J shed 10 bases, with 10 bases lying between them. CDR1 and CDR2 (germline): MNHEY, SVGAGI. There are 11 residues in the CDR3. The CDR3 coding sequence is TGTGCCAGTAGGGGTGCCTCACCCCTCCACTTT. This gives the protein CASRGASPLHF.

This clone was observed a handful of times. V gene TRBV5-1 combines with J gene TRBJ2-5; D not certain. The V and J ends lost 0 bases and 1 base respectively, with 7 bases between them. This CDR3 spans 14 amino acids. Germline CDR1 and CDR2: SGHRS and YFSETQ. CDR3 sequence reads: CASSLALSQETQYF. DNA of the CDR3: TGCGCCAGCAGCTTGGCCCTAAGCCAAGAGACCCAGTACTTC.